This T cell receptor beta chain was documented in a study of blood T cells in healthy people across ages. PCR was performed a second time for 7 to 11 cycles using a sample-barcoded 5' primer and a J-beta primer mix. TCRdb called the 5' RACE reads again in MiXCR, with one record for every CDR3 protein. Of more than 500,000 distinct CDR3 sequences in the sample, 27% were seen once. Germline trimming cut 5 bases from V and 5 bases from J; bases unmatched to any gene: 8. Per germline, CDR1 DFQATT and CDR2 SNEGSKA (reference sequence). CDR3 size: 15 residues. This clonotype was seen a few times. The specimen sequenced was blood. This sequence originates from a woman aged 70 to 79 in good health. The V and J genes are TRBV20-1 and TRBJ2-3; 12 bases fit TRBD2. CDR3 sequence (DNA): TGCAGTGCTTGGCCGGCTAGCGGGGGGGGAGATACGCAGTATTTT. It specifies CSAWPASGGGDTQYF.